This T cell receptor (beta chain) was found in a study of T cell responses to AZD1222 COVID-19 vaccine. The CDR3 sequence is 13 residues long. Deletions cut 9 bases from V and 0 bases from J, with 12 bases between. Germline CDR1 and CDR2: SGHNT and YYREEE (reference sequence). Clones were read by immunoSEQ multiplex PCR, and TCRdb kept only the in-frame ones, dropping some. The sample has about 150,000 clones; roughly 90% are singletons. This clone has just one count. This chain connects TRBV5-4 to TRBJ1-1; unclear D gene. The clonotype originates from an adult who received the AZD1222 COVID-19 vaccine. The sample was peripheral blood, taken 28 days after the second AZD1222 dose. DNA for the CDR3: TGTGCCACCCGGATTGGGGTGAACACTGAAGCTTTCTTT. Translating gives CATRIGVNTEAFF.